This T cell receptor (beta chain) was identified during a study of T cell repertoires in cytomegalovirus infection. TCRdb processed the reads anew with MiXCR; each CDR3 protein has one entry. This table holds 150,000 to 200,000 distinct CDR3 sequences, roughly 9% found once. Germline V gene data show CDR1 as KGHSH and CDR2 as LQKENI. The CDR3 totals 17 residues. V lost 1 base and J lost 0, with 15 bases in between. Specimen: PBMCs. The receptor was derived from a human donor in good health (CMV status not recorded). Some clones in this sample may be carry-over from other donors' samples. The J gene is TRBJ2-5, the V gene TRBV18; D unresolved. CDR3 region: CASSPLSGGSNQETQYF. In DNA, the CDR3 is TGTGCCAGCTCACCACTTTCTGGCGGATCCAACCAAGAGACCCAGTACTTC.